The present TCR beta chain was sequenced within a study of blood T cell repertoires in COVID-19. The CDR3 sequence is 16 residues long. Germline loops: CDR1 SGHTS, CDR2 YDEGEE. The J segment lost 4 bases and the V segment lost 4 bases, leaving 12 bases of the junction unmatched. As originally analysed: Amplification of reference gene primers provided the estimated nucleated cell counts. Using immunoSEQ multiplex PCR, the repertoire was profiled, and TCRdb retains in-frame clones only, with some absent. That table is the source of V, J and clone size, and D and trimming were worked out from the DNA. The repertoire holds over 95,000 clones, 75% to 90% seen once, with roughly 8% in the top ten.

The sequence was collected from a woman in her thirties or forties with acute or convalescent COVID-19. Sequencing was done on a sample of peripheral blood. The gene calls are TRBV5-8 and TRBJ1-1; 8 bases agree with TRBD1. CDR3 DNA sequence: TGTGCCAGCAGCCCCATGGGGGGCAGGGGGCGCACTGAAGCTTTCTTT. This sequence encodes CASSPMGGRGRTEAFF.